Listed below are T cell receptor beta chains from one sample, sequenced in a study of cytomegalovirus exposure and HLA in healthy donors. Measured with immunoSEQ multiplex PCR; TCRdb has only the in-frame clones, and not every one. The data hold some 69,000 clones, with nearly 96% observed a single time. The source material was PBMCs. The origin of the receptors is a woman aged 18-29 years in good health and CMV-seropositive. Both conserved end residues are part of each CDR3. The order of the fields is J gene, clone size, V gene, D gene, CDR3 DNA, CDR3 protein. D genes are given only for firm matches. For some rows the clone size is stated as once, few or many, or as a class when expanded; others skip it.

j_gene: TRBJ1-4; abundance: NA; v_gene: TRBV7-9; d_gene: TRBD1; CDR3nt: TGTGCCAGCAGCCTAGGACAGGGGGGTGAAAAACTGTTTTTT; CDR3aa: CASSLGQGGEKLFF
j_gene: TRBJ2-5; abundance: NA; v_gene: TRBV6-5; d_gene: TRBD2; CDR3nt: TGTGCCAGCAGTTACTCGCTAGCGGGTCGGCAAGAGACCCAGTACTTC; CDR3aa: CASSYSLAGRQETQYF
j_gene: TRBJ1-4; abundance: NA; v_gene: TRBV28; d_gene: NA; CDR3nt: TGTGCCAGCAGTTCAGGGGTTGCAACTAATGAAAAACTGTTTTTT; CDR3aa: CASSSGVATNEKLFF
j_gene: TRBJ2-7; abundance: NA; v_gene: TRBV4-3; d_gene: TRBD2; CDR3nt: TGCGCCAGCAGCCAAGATTCGGAGCGGGGGTCCTACGAGCAGTACTTC; CDR3aa: CASSQDSERGSYEQYF
j_gene: TRBJ2-7; abundance: NA; v_gene: TRBV5-4; d_gene: NA; CDR3nt: TGTGCCAGCAGCTGGGGGACTGTCTCCTACGAGCAGTACTTC; CDR3aa: CASSWGTVSYEQYF
j_gene: TRBJ2-5; abundance: NA; v_gene: TRBV28; d_gene: TRBD2; CDR3nt: TGTGCCAGCAGTCCGGGACTAGCGAAAGAGACCCAGTACTTC; CDR3aa: CASSPGLAKETQYF
j_gene: TRBJ2-3; abundance: NA; v_gene: TRBV7-2; d_gene: TRBD2; CDR3nt: TGTGCCAGCAGCTTTACTAGCGGTACCCAGGGAGATACGCAGTATTTT; CDR3aa: CASSFTSGTQGDTQYF
j_gene: TRBJ2-5; abundance: NA; v_gene: TRBV11-2; d_gene: TRBD2; CDR3nt: TGTGCCAGCAGCGTAACAGCGGGAGACCCATCCCAGTACTTC; CDR3aa: CASSVTAGDPSQYF
j_gene: TRBJ2-7; abundance: NA; v_gene: TRBV5-6; d_gene: TRBD1; CDR3nt: TGTGCCAGCAGCTTGGTCGACAGGGGTCCCTACGAGCAGTACTTC; CDR3aa: CASSLVDRGPYEQYF
j_gene: TRBJ2-4; abundance: NA; v_gene: TRBV6-6; d_gene: TRBD1; CDR3nt: TGTGCCAGCAGTTACTCGTCAGGGGGCGGAGACATTCAGTACTTC; CDR3aa: CASSYSSGGGDIQYF
j_gene: TRBJ1-1; abundance: once; v_gene: TRBV28; d_gene: NA; CDR3nt: TGTGCCAGCGGCCCCACTGAAGCTTTCTTT; CDR3aa: CASGPTEAFF
j_gene: TRBJ1-5; abundance: NA; v_gene: TRBV27; d_gene: NA; CDR3nt: TGTGCCAGCAGTTTACGGGAGGGGCGACAGCCCCAGCATTTT; CDR3aa: CASSLREGRQPQHF
j_gene: TRBJ2-3; abundance: NA; v_gene: TRBV10-3; d_gene: TRBD1; CDR3nt: TGTGCCATCAGTGCGGGACAGTTCACAGATACGCAGTATTTT; CDR3aa: CAISAGQFTDTQYF
j_gene: TRBJ2-7; abundance: NA; v_gene: TRBV19; d_gene: TRBD1; CDR3nt: TGTGCCAGTAGTCGTTCGACGGGACAGGGGTTCACGGACGAGCAGTACTTC; CDR3aa: CASSRSTGQGFTDEQYF
j_gene: TRBJ1-5; abundance: NA; v_gene: TRBV10-1; d_gene: NA; CDR3nt: TGCGCCAGCAGTGGAGGTCGGCAGTGGCGGAGCAATCAGCCCCAGCATTTT; CDR3aa: CASSGGRQWRSNQPQHF
j_gene: TRBJ2-7; abundance: NA; v_gene: TRBV27; d_gene: TRBD2; CDR3nt: TGTGCCAGCAGTCGCTCGATGAGGGTTGCGGGCGTCGGACTAGGGCTCGCCTACGAGCAGTACTTC; CDR3aa: CASSRSMRVAGVGLGLAYEQYF
j_gene: TRBJ2-1; abundance: NA; v_gene: TRBV15; d_gene: NA; CDR3nt: TGTGCCACCAGCAGCCGAGGAGGTCTAGGGGGAAATGAGCAGTTCTTC; CDR3aa: CATSSRGGLGGNEQFF
j_gene: TRBJ2-1; abundance: NA; v_gene: TRBV7-3; d_gene: TRBD1; CDR3nt: TGTGCCAGCAGCTTAACTGGACAGGGGGCCTATGAGCAGTTCTTC; CDR3aa: CASSLTGQGAYEQFF
j_gene: TRBJ2-7; abundance: NA; v_gene: TRBV7-9; d_gene: NA; CDR3nt: TGTGCCAGCAGCATGACGACAGGTTCCGAGCAGTACTTC; CDR3aa: CASSMTTGSEQYF
j_gene: TRBJ2-3; abundance: NA; v_gene: TRBV28; d_gene: NA; CDR3nt: TGTGCCAGCAGCGAGAATACAGGTTCTCATACGCAGTATTTT; CDR3aa: CASSENTGSHTQYF
j_gene: TRBJ1-2; abundance: NA; v_gene: TRBV15; d_gene: NA; CDR3nt: TGTGCCACCAGCACATTCCGGGACACTTATGGCTACACCTTC; CDR3aa: CATSTFRDTYGYTF
j_gene: TRBJ2-4; abundance: NA; v_gene: TRBV12-1; d_gene: NA; CDR3nt: TGTGCCAGCAGCCACCTTCAACCGGGACAGGGTATCGGCATTCAGTACTTC; CDR3aa: CASSHLQPGQGIGIQYF
j_gene: TRBJ2-2; abundance: NA; v_gene: TRBV19; d_gene: TRBD1; CDR3nt: TGTGCCAGTAGTATCCCGACAGGGCTGGGCACCGGGGAGCTGTTTTTT; CDR3aa: CASSIPTGLGTGELFF
j_gene: TRBJ1-3; abundance: NA; v_gene: TRBV7-8; d_gene: NA; CDR3nt: TGTGCCAGCAGCTTAGCGCGGAGCTCTGGAAACACCATATATTTT; CDR3aa: CASSLARSSGNTIYF
j_gene: TRBJ1-1; abundance: NA; v_gene: TRBV6-5; d_gene: NA; CDR3nt: TGTGCCAGCAGTTATCTTACAGGGTACACTGAAGCTTTCTTT; CDR3aa: CASSYLTGYTEAFF
j_gene: TRBJ2-7; abundance: NA; v_gene: TRBV19; d_gene: TRBD1; CDR3nt: TGTGCCAGTAGTACCACGGACAGGGGAATCCACGAGCAGTACTTC; CDR3aa: CASSTTDRGIHEQYF
j_gene: TRBJ2-3; abundance: few; v_gene: TRBV30; d_gene: TRBD2; CDR3nt: TGTGCCTGGAGTGTACCGGTGGCTAGCGGGCTGAATACGCAGTATTTT; CDR3aa: CAWSVPVASGLNTQYF
j_gene: TRBJ2-1; abundance: once; v_gene: TRBV28; d_gene: TRBD2; CDR3nt: TGTGCCAGCAGTTTTTTGAGCGGGAGAGTCAATGAGCAGTTCTTC; CDR3aa: CASSFLSGRVNEQFF
j_gene: TRBJ1-1; abundance: NA; v_gene: TRBV5-6; d_gene: NA; CDR3nt: TGTGCCAGCAGCTTGGGGGGAGGAACTGAAGCTTTCTTT; CDR3aa: CASSLGGGTEAFF